The 8 T cell receptor beta chains presented below share a single source sample, sequenced in a study of cytomegalovirus exposure and HLA in healthy donors. 60 Vbeta and 13 Jbeta primers were used in PCR. Profiling relied on immunoSEQ multiplex PCR, and the TCRdb table lists in-frame clones only, not all of them. This table holds approximately 140,000 clones, 73% found once. The sequenced sample consisted of PBMCs. The receptors shown here come from a woman between 18 and 30 years old in good health and CMV-seronegative.

This clone was observed a handful of times. CDR3 loop: CASSLGQLNEKLFF. The CDR3 coding sequence is TGTGCCAGCAGCTTGGGACAGCTAAATGAAAAACTGTTTTTT. V and J are TRBV5-6 and TRBJ1-4, with TRBD1 as a possible D gene (5 bases). Trimming took 0 bases from V and 5 from J, leaving 8 bases between them. The CDR3 totals 14 residues. The germline V gene has CDR1 SGHDT and CDR2 YYEEEE. Drawing the rest from reference TRBV5-6 and TRBJ1-4, the complete variable domain is DAGVTQSPTHLIKTRGQQVTLRCSPKSGHDTVSWYQQALGQGPQFIFQYYEEEERQRGNFPDRFSGHQFPNYSSELNVNALLLGDSALYLCASSLGQLNEKLFFGSGTQLSVL.

The chain couples TRBV28 to TRBJ1-1, with D possibly TRBD1 on 5 matching bases. The germline V gene encodes CDR1 MDHEN and CDR2 SYDVKM. The CDR3 runs 14 residues. With 5 bases removed from V and 3 bases from J, the gap between germline ends came to 13 bases. The CDR3 DNA sequence: TGTGCCAGCAGTAAGGGGATCGGGTACACTGAAGCTTTCTTT. Translation: CASSKGIGYTEAFF.

The genes are TRBV18 and TRBJ1-1; possibly TRBD1 for D (6 bases). Germline lookup yields CDR1 KGHSH and CDR2 LQKENI. The CDR3 extends over 13 amino acids. V was cut by 4 bases and J by 6 bases, with 12 bases left in between. The CDR3 loop is CASSQGELAEAFF. The DNA for the CDR3 is TGTGCCAGCTCACAGGGGGAACTTGCTGAAGCTTTCTTT.

In this sample, this clone turned up once. The chain links TRBV7-8 to TRBJ1-5, with D unclear. The CDR3 runs to 14 residues. CDR1 is SGHVS and CDR2 is FQNEAQ in the germline V gene. V was trimmed by 0 bases and J by 2 bases, leaving 5 bases between them. The CDR3 is CASSLAGGNQPQHF. CDR3 nucleotide sequence: TGTGCCAGCAGCTTAGCCGGGGGCAATCAGCCCCAGCATTTT.

This rearrangement joins TRBV14 to TRBJ2-2, with 7 bases fitting TRBD2. Germline V gene sequence: CDR1 SGHDN, CDR2 FVKESK. V lost 1 base to trimming and J lost 4 bases; unmatched junction nucleotides: 6. This CDR3 is 16 amino acids long. The CDR3 reads CASSQVRLAVTGELFF. The CDR3, as DNA: TGTGCCAGCAGCCAAGTGCGTCTAGCGGTCACCGGGGAGCTGTTTTTT.

In this sample, this clone turned up once. The genes are TRBV9 and TRBJ1-1, with 8 bases lining up with TRBD1. J was trimmed by 7 bases and V by 4 bases; bases with no gene match: 6. Germline V gene lookup returns CDR1 SGDLS and CDR2 YYNGEE. This CDR3 has 13 amino acids. The CDR3 coding sequence is TGTGCCAGCAGCAATTTCGACAGGGGTGAAGCTTTCTTT. Amino acid sequence: CASSNFDRGEAFF.

The rearrangement links TRBV7-9 to TRBJ2-2; no reliable D call. This CDR3 has 14 amino acids. The V and J ends lost 1 base and 6 bases respectively, with 9 bases between them. The germline gives CDR1 SEHNR, CDR2 FQNEAQ (reference sequence). DNA of the CDR3: TGTGCCAGCAGCTTAGTCTTTATCGCCGGGGAGCTGTTTTTT. This codes for CASSLVFIAGELFF.

V and J are TRBV7-2 and TRBJ2-1; 9 nucleotides match TRBD1. The CDR3 loop spans 15 amino acids. From germline, CDR1 is SGHTA and CDR2 FQGNSA. The junction had 7 bases not matched to a gene; V was cut back by 2 bases and J by 8 bases. The CDR3 reads CASSLTGGVPDEQFF. The CDR3 bases are TGTGCCAGCAGCTTAACAGGGGGCGTCCCCGATGAGCAGTTCTTC.